Reported below is one T cell receptor beta chain. What it binds is unknown. J gave up 5 bases and V 4 bases, and 21 bases lay outside the gene matches. From germline, CDR1 is SGHRS and CDR2 YFSETQ. The CDR3 length is 20 residues. The sample originates from a study of shared clonotypes between healthy human individuals. Across the whole study: Per donor, three plates held CD4 naive cells, three held CD4 memory, two held CD8 naive and one held CD8 memory.

Study-level points and caveats: Few donors restricted represented genetic and exposure-history diversity.

Some clones are missing from TCRdb's copy, which holds only in-frame ones; the method was immunoSEQ multiplex PCR. This sample has about 2.1 million clones, with more than 85% found just once. The naive CD8 fraction comprised CD45RO-negative cells positively selected for CCR7 and excluded terminally differentiated effector memory CD45RA+ cells. Donors comprised healthy HIV-negative adults lacking recent acute infections or vaccinations. The chain carries TRBV5-1 and TRBJ2-3; 11 nucleotides match TRBD2. Sequenced sample: naive CD8+ T cells from PBMCs. This sequence was found in a man aged 18 to 30 in good health. Some clones in this sample may be carry-over from other donors' samples. The CDR3 nucleotides are TGCGCCAGCAGCCCGGACCTCAGAGGACTAGCGGGTCCAGCCGGAGATACGCAGTATTTT. It codes for CASSPDLRGLAGPAGDTQYF.